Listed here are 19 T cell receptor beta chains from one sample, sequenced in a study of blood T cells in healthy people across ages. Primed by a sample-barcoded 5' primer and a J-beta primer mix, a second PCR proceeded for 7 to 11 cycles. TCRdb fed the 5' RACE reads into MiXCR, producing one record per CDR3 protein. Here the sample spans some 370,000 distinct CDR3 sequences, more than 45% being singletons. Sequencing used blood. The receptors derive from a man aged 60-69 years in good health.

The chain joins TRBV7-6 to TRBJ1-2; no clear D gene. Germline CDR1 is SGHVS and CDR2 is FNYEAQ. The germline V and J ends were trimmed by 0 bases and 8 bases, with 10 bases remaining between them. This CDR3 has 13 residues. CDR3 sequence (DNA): TGTGCCAGCAGCTTAGCATCATCGGGGGGCTACACCTTC. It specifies CASSLASSGGYTF. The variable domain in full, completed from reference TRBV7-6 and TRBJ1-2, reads GAGVSQSPRYKVTKRGQDVALRCDPISGHVSLYWYRQALGQGPEFLTYFNYEAQQDKSGLPNDRFSAERPEGSISTLTIQRTEQRDSAMYRCASSLASSGGYTFGSGTRLTVV.

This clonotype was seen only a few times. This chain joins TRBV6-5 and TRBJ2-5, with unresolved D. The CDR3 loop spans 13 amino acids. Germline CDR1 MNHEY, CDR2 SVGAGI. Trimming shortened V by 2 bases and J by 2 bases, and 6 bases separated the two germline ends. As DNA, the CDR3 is TGTGCCAGCAGTTACGTCGGGCAAGAGACCCAGTACTTC. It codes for CASSYVGQETQYF.

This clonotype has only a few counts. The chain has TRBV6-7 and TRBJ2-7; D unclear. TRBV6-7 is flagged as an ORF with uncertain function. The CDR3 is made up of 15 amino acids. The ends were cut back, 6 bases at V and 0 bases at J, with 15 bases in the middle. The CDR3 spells CASRAHAPSSYEQYF. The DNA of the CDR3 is TGTGCCAGCAGGGCTCATGCCCCGAGCTCCTACGAGCAGTACTTC.

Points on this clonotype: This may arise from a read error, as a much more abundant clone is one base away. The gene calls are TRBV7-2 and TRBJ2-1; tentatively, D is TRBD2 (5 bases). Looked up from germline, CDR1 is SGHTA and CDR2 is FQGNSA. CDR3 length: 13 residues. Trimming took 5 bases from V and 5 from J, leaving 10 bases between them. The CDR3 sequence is CASSQRRDNEQFF. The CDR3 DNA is TGTGCCAGCAGCCAAAGGCGGGACAATGAGCAGTTCTTC.

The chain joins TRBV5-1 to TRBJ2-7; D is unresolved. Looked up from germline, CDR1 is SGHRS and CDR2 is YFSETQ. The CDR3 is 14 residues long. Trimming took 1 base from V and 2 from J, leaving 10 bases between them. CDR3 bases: TGCGCCAGCAGCTTGCTAAGACACACCTACGAGCAGTACTTC. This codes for CASSLLRHTYEQYF.

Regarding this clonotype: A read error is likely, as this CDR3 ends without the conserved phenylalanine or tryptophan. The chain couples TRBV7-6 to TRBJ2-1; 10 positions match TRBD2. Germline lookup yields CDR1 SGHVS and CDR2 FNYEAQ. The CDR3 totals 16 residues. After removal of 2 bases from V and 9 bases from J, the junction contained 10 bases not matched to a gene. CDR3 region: CASSLPPSGSEIEQFY. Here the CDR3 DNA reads TGTGCCAGCAGCTTACCTCCTAGCGGGAGCGAGATTGAGCAGTTCTAC.

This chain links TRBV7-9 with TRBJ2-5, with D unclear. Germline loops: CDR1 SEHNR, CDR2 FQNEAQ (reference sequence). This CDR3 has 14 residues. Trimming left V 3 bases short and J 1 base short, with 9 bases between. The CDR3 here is CASSFYVPQETQYF. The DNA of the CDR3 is TGTGCCAGCAGCTTTTATGTCCCCCAAGAGACCCAGTACTTC.

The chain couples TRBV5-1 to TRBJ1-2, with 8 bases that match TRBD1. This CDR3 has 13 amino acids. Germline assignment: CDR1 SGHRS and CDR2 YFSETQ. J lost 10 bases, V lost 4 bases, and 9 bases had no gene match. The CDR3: CASSLPGQDDYTF. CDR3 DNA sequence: TGCGCCAGCAGCCTCCCGGGACAGGATGACTACACCTTC.

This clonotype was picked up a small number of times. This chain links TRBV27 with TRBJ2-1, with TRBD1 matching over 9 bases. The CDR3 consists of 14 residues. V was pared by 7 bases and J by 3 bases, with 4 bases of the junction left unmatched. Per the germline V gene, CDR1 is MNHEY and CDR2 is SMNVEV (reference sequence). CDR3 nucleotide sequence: TGTGCCAGCACTGGACAGGGGTTCTACAATGAGCAGTTCTTC. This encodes CASTGQGFYNEQFF.

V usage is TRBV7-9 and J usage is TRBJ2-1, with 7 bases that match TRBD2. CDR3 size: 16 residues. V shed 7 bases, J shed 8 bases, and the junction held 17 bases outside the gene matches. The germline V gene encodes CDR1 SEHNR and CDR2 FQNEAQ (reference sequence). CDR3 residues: CASTPRVGREIDEQFF. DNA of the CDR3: TGTGCCAGCACCCCCAGGGTGGGGCGGGAGATCGATGAGCAGTTCTTC.

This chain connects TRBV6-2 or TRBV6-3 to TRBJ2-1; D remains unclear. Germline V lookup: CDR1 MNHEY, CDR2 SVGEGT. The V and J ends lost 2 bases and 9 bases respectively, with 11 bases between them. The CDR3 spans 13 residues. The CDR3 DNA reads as TGTGCCAGCAGTTACGGGGTGAAGTCTGAGCAGTTCTTC. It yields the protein CASSYGVKSEQFF.

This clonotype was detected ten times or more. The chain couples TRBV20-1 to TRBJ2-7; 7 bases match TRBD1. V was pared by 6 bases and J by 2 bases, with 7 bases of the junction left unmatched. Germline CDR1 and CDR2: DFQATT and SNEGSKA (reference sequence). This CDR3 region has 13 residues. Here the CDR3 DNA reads TGCAGTGCCTCCGGGACAGCCACCTACGAGCAGTACTTC. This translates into CSASGTATYEQYF.

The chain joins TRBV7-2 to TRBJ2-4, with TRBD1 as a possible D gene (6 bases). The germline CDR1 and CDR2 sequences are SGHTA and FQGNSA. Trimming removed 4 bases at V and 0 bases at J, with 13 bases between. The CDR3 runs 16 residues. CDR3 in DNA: TGTGCCAGCAGCTCCCGGGACACCCTAGCCAAAAACATTCAGTACTTC. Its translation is CASSSRDTLAKNIQYF.

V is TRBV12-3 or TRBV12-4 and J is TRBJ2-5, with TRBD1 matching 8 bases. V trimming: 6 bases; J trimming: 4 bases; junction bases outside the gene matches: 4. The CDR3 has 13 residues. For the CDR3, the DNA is TGTGCCAGCAGACCCACAGGGGGAGAGACCCAGTACTTC. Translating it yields CASRPTGGETQYF.

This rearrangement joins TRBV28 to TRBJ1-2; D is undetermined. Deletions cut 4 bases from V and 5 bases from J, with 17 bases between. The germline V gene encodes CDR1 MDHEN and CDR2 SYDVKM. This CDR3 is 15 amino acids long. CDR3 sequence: CASSSRPFTVYGYTF. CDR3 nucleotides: TGTGCCAGCAGTTCCCGACCCTTTACTGTTTATGGCTACACCTTC.

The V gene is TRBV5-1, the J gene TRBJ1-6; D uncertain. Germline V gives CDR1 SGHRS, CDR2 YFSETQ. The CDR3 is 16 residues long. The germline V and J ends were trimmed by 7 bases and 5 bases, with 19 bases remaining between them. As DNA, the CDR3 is TGCGCCAGCCGGCAGGAGGAAGGCTCGAATAATTCACCCCTCCACTTT. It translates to CASRQEEGSNNSPLHF.

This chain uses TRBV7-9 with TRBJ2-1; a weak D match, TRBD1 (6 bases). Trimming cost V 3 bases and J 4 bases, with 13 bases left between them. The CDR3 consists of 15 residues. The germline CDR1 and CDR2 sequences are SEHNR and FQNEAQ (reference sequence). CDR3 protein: CASSLGQRVYNEQFF. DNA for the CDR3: TGTGCCAGCAGCTTGGGACAAAGGGTTTACAATGAGCAGTTCTTC.

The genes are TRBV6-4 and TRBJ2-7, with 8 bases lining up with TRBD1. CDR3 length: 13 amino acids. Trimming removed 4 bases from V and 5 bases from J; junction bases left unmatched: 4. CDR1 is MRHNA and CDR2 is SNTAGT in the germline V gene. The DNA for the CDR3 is TGTGCCAGCAGTGCCGACAGGGGCAACGAGCAGTACTTC. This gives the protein CASSADRGNEQYF.

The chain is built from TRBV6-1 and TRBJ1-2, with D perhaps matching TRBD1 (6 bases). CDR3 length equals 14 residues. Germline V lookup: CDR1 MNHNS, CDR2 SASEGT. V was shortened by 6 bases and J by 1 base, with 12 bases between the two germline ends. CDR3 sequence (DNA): TGTGCCAGCAGCCCCGGACAGCGTAACTATGGCTACACCTTC. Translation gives CASSPGQRNYGYTF.